This T cell receptor beta chain appears in the sequencing data of a study of shared clonotypes between healthy human individuals. As originally analysed: In the immunoSEQ data, sequences were junction-only and lacked quality scores, so filtering differed. The table came from immunoSEQ multiplex PCR; TCRdb's copy has only in-frame clones and leaves some out. That table is the source of V, J and clone size, and D and trimming were worked out from the DNA. The data contain a few million clones, 90% to 97% of them seen just once; the ten biggest clones take up roughly 0.13%. Losses at the gene ends were 5 bases for V and 3 bases for J; bases not matched to a gene: 6. The length of the CDR3 is 15 residues. Per germline, CDR1 MNHEY and CDR2 SMNVEV (reference sequence).

The rearrangement uses TRBV27 and TRBJ2-2; TRBD1 agrees at 7 bases. Sequencing was carried out using naive CD4+ T cells sorted from blood. Subset specified: CD45RA+ positively selected. The source is a man between 18 and 29 years old in good health. CDR3 in DNA: TGTGCCAGCAGTGTGGGACAGAGCTACACCGGGGAGCTGTTTTTT. Translating gives CASSVGQSYTGELFF.